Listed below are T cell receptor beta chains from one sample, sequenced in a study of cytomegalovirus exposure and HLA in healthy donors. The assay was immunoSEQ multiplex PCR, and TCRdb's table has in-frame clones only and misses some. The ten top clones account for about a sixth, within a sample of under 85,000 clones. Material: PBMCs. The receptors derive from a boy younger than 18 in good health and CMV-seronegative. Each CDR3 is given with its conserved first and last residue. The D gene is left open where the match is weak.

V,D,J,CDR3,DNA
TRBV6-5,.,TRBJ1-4,CASGRGVTNEKLFF,TGTGCCAGCGGGAGGGGAGTTACTAATGAAAAACTGTTTTTT
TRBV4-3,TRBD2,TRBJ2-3,CASSQGTSGRAADTQYF,TGCGCCAGCAGCCAAGGGACTAGCGGGAGAGCGGCAGATACGCAGTATTTT
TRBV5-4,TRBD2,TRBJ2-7,CASSLSGGGAHEQYF,TGTGCCAGCAGCTTGTCCGGCGGGGGGGCCCACGAGCAGTACTTC
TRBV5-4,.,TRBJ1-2,CASSFIPGGNDGYTF,TGTGCCAGCAGTTTCATCCCGGGGGGGAATGATGGCTACACCTTC
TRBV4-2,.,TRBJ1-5,CASSQDRPGQNSNQPQHF,TGTGCCAGCAGCCAAGATAGACCAGGACAGAATAGCAATCAGCCCCAGCATTTT
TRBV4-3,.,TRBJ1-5,CASSQDRGLTSNQPQHF,TGCGCCAGCAGCCAAGATAGGGGACTGACCAGCAATCAGCCCCAGCATTTT
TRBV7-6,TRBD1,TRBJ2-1,CASSDVGQGSNEQFF,TGTGCCAGCAGCGATGTGGGACAGGGTAGTAATGAGCAGTTCTTC
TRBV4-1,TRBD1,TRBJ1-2,CASSQEQSGGAKRGYTF,TGCGCCAGCAGCCAAGAACAATCAGGGGGCGCTAAGAGGGGCTACACCTTC
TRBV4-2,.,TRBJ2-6,CASSQGGVLGSGANVLTF,TGTGCCAGCAGCCAAGGGGGCGTTTTGGGCTCTGGGGCCAACGTCCTGACTTTC
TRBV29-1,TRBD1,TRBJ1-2,CSVAWDRILQGYTF,TGCAGCGTTGCGTGGGACAGAATCCTTCAGGGCTACACCTTC
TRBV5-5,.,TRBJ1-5,CASSVSPGARSQPQHF,TGTGCCAGCAGCGTCTCCCCAGGGGCGCGGAGTCAGCCCCAGCATTTT
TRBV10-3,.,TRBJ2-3,CASGVEPAGTDTQYF,TGTGCCTCCGGGGTGGAACCGGCCGGGACAGATACGCAGTATTTT
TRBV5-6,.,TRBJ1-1,CASSLIQGNTEAFF,TGTGCCAGCAGCTTGATACAGGGGAACACTGAAGCTTTCTTT
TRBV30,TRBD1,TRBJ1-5,CAWRSTGAQPQHF,TGTGCCTGGAGATCGACAGGGGCTCAGCCCCAGCATTTT
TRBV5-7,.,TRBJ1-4,CASSYQGIGFAEKLFF,TGTGCCAGCAGCTACCAGGGGATCGGGTTTGCTGAAAAACTGTTTTTT
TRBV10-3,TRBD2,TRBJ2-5,CAISPSGTSGGEETQYF,TGTGCCATCAGTCCCTCCGGGACTAGCGGGGGGGAGGAGACCCAGTACTTC
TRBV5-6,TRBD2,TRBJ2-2,CASSSRLAGDLNTGELFF,TGTGCCAGCAGCTCGAGACTAGCGGGGGATTTAAACACCGGGGAGCTGTTTTTT
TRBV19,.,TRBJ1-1,CASSISRSVEAFF,TGTGCCAGTAGTATAAGCCGGTCTGTTGAAGCTTTCTTT
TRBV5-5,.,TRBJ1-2,CASSSWAGNGYTF,TGTGCCAGCAGCTCATGGGCAGGGAATGGCTACACCTTC
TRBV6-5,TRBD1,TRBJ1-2,CASSTGQGPGYGYTF,TGTGCCAGCAGTACAGGACAGGGGCCAGGGTATGGCTACACCTTC
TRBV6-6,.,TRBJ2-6,CAIHGGLGSGANVLTF,TGTGCCATCCACGGGGGGCTAGGCTCTGGGGCCAACGTCCTGACTTTC
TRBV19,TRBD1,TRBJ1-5,CASSPQGVENQPQHF,TGTGCCAGTAGTCCCCAGGGGGTGGAAAATCAGCCCCAGCATTTT